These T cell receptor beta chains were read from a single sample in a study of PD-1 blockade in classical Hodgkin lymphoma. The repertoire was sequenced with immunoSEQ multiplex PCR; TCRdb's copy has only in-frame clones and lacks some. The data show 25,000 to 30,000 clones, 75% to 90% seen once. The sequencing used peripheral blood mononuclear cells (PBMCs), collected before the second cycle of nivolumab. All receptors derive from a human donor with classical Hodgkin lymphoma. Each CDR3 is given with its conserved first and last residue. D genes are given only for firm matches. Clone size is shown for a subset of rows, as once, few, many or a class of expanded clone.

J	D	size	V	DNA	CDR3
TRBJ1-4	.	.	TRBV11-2	TGTGCCAGCAGCTTAGATCTAATGGGCGAAAAACTGTTTTTT	CASSLDLMGEKLFF
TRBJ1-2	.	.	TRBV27	TGTGCCAGCAGACCCTCAGGCAGTAACTATGGCTACACCTTC	CASRPSGSNYGYTF
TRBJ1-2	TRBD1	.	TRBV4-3	TGCGCCAGCAGCCACGGACAGGGTATGATACATGGCTACACCTTC	CASSHGQGMIHGYTF
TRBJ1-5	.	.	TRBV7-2	TGTGCCAGCAGCTCAGACAGTAGCAATCAGCCCCAGCATTTT	CASSSDSSNQPQHF
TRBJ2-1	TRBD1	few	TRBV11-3	TGTGCCAGCAGGCCGGGACAGGGGGGTGAGCAGTTCTTC	CASRPGQGGEQFF
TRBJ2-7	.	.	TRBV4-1	TGCGCCAGCAGCCAAGGACACCTCTCCTACGAGCAGTACTTC	CASSQGHLSYEQYF
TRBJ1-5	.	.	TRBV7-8	TGTGCCAGCAGCTTGGAGGGGGGAGGGAATCAGCCCCAGCATTTT	CASSLEGGGNQPQHF
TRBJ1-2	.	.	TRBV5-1	TGCGCCAGCAGCTTGTACAGGGACGATGGCTACACCTTC	CASSLYRDDGYTF
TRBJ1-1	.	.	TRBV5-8	TGTGCCAGTGACGGGGGATACATGAACACTGAAGCTTTCTTT	CASDGGYMNTEAFF
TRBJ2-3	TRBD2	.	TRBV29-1	TGCAGCGTTGAACTAGCGGGTGGGACAGATACGCAGTATTTT	CSVELAGGTDTQYF
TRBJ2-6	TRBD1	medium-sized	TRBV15	TGTGCCACCAGCAGCGAAAGGACAGGGGCTGGGGCCAACGTCCTGACTTTC	CATSSERTGAGANVLTF
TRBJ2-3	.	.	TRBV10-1	TGCGCCAGCGCTCTCTCTAGCACAGATACGCAGTATTTT	CASALSSTDTQYF
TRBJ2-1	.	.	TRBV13	TGTGCCAGCAGCTTAACGGCAGAGCAGTTCTTC	CASSLTAEQFF
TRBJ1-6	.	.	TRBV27	TGTGCCAGCTCAGAGGGTATCTCGCGCTATAATTCACCCCTCCACTTT	CASSEGISRYNSPLHF
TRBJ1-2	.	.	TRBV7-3	TGTGCCAGCAGTCCTAACAGGGATGGCTACACCTTC	CASSPNRDGYTF
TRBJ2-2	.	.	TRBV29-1	TGCAGCGTTGATAAGAGCGGGTCGAACACCGGGGAGCTGTTTTTT	CSVDKSGSNTGELFF
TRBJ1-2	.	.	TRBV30	TGTGCCTGGAGTAGGCAGGTAAATGGCTACACCTTC	CAWSRQVNGYTF
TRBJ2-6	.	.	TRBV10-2	TGCGCCAGCGCCGGGACATCAAACTCTGGGGCCAACGTCCTGACTTTC	CASAGTSNSGANVLTF
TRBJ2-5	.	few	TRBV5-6	TGTGCCAGCAGCGGGTGGTGGAGGGAGGAGACCCAGTACTTC	CASSGWWREETQYF
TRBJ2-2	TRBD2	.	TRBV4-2	TGTGCCAGCAGCCAACCGTTCGATAGCGGGGAGACCACCGGGGAGCTGTTTTTT	CASSQPFDSGETTGELFF
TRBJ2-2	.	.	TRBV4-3	TGCGCCAGCAGCCAAGTTGGCAGGGGGGGCACCGGGGAGCTGTTTTTT	CASSQVGRGGTGELFF
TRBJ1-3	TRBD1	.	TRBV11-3	TGTGCCAGCAGCTTAGACCCCGGGACAGGGGTTGGAAACACCATATATTTT	CASSLDPGTGVGNTIYF
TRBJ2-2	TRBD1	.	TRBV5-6	TGTGCCAGCAGGCGCCGGGACAGGTCAACCGGGGAGCTGTTTTTT	CASRRRDRSTGELFF
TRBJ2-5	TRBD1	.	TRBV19	TGTGCCAGTAGTAGTACAGGGGGCGCAAGGGAGACCCAGTACTTC	CASSSTGGARETQYF
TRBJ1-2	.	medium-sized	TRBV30	TGTGCCTGGAGCCCACAGTTTGCAGGCTATGGCTACACCTTC	CAWSPQFAGYGYTF
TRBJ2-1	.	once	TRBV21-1	TGTGCCAGCAGCAAAGCGCGGGGAACATCCTACAATGAGCAGTTCTTC	CASSKARGTSYNEQFF
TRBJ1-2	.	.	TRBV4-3	TGCGCCAGCAGCCAAGAAGGGGCCTTCTATGGCTACACCTTC	CASSQEGAFYGYTF
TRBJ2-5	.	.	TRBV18	TGTGCCAGCTCACCACGTTATGGGGTAGCTGAGACCCAGTACTTC	CASSPRYGVAETQYF
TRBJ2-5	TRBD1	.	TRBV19	TGTGCCAGTAGTGTCGACAGGGTGCGAGAGACCCAGTACTTC	CASSVDRVRETQYF
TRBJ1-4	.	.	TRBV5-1	TGCGCCAGCAGCTCGGGGCAGGGCGATGAAAAACTGTTTTTT	CASSSGQGDEKLFF
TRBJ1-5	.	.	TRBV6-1	TGTGCCAGCAGTTCGGGACCGGGAAGCAATCAGCCCCAGCATTTT	CASSSGPGSNQPQHF
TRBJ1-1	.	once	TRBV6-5	TGTGCCAGCAGTTCAGGGAGTGATTACGCTGAAGCTTTCTTT	CASSSGSDYAEAFF
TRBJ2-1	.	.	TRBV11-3	TGTGCCAGCAGCTTACGGGGGTCAAGCTCCTACAATGAGCAGTTCTTC	CASSLRGSSSYNEQFF
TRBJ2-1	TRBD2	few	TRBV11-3	TGTGCCAGCAGCTTAGTTGGCGGGGGGTATGAGCAGTTCTTC	CASSLVGGGYEQFF
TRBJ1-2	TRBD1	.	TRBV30	TGTGCCTGGGGGACAGGACACTATGGCTACACCTTC	CAWGTGHYGYTF
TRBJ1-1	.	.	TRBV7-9	TGTGCCAGCAGCTTGGACCTCTGGGGGACTGAAGCTTTCTTT	CASSLDLWGTEAFF
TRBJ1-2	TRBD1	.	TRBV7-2	TGTGCCAGCAGCTTAGCGGCCAGGGGGCCCTATGGCTACACCTTC	CASSLAARGPYGYTF
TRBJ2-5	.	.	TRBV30	TGTGCCTGGAGTGTATTGGTAGCAAGAGAGGCCCAGTACTTC	CAWSVLVAREAQYF
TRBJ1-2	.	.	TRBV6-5	TGTGCCAGCAGATACAGGGTCGGGGGTGGCTACACCTTC	CASRYRVGGGYTF
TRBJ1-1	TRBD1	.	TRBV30	TGTGCCTGGGGAGCACCGGGACAGAGGAACACTGAAGCTTTCTTT	CAWGAPGQRNTEAFF
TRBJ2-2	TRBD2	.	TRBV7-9	TGTGCCAGCAGCTTAGGACTAGCTGAAACCGGGGAGCTGTTTTTT	CASSLGLAETGELFF
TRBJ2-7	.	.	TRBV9	.	CASSVAPGIPF
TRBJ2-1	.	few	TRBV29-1	TGCAGTGCCTCCCGGGGCAATGAGCAGTTCTTC	CSASRGNEQFF
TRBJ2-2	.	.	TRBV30	TGTGCCTGGACCAGAGAAGACCGCCAGGTTAACACCGGGGAGCTGTTTTTT	CAWTREDRQVNTGELFF
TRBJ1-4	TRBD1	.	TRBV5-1	TGCGCCAGCAGCCCAGGCGACAGGGACAGGGTTGAAAGGTTTGCTGAAAAACTGTTTTTT	CASSPGDRDRVERFAEKLFF
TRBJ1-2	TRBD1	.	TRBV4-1	TGCGCCAGCAGCCACCCAGTGACAGGGTATAAGGGCTACACCTTC	CASSHPVTGYKGYTF
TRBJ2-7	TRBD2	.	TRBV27	TGTGCCAGCAGTTTACTAGCGGGGGCCTACGAGCAGTACTTC	CASSLLAGAYEQYF
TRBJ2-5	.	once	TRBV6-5	TGTGCCAGCCGCCCGAGCGGGCAGCGAAAGACCCAGTACTTC	CASRPSGQRKTQYF
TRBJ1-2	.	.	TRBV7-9	TGTGCCAGCAGCTTGGGGGCGCGCGGAAGCTACACCTTC	CASSLGARGSYTF
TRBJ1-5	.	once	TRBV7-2	TGTGCCAGCAGCCCAGCAGGGGTCCAGCCCCAGCATTTT	CASSPAGVQPQHF